What follows describes a single T cell receptor (beta chain). This entry comes from a study of human T cells and chemical hapten exposure. Turning to the study itself: The sensitizer, 2% DPC, was used on around 2 cm by around 2 cm of upper inner arm skin.

The CDR3 is 16 residues long. The V and J ends lost 3 bases and 3 bases respectively, with 15 bases between them. The germline V gene encodes CDR1 ENHRY and CDR2 SYGVKD. The library labeled individual cDNA molecules by adding unique molecular identifiers to them. In the original analysis: Ranging from roughly 23,224 to 750,000, TCR counts per sample had a median value of approximately 97,000. TCRdb processed the RACE reads anew with MiXCR; each CDR3 protein has one entry. The V and J calls come from TCRdb's annotation, not from the publication. The repertoire holds about 380,000 distinct CDR3 sequences, about 6% seen once, with more than 5.5% in the top ten. Indicated time point: patch test 2, 6 weeks after DPC sensitization. Regarding treatment: therapeutic diphenylcyclopropenone sensitization with weekly scalp DPC. People who gave samples had alopecia, were 18 to 70 years old, and were suitable for DPC.

This material consisted of whole blood, taken in connection with sensitization to the hapten diphenylcyclopropenone (DPC). The sequence came from a woman aged 18 to 35 with alopecia areata. Some clones in this sample may be carry-over from other donors' samples. The chain recombines TRBV10-3 with TRBJ1-3, with a weak D call TRBD1 (6 bases). CDR3 in amino acids: CAISDPNPDSGNTIYF. The CDR3 region has the DNA TGTGCCATCAGTGACCCGAACCCGGACAGTGGAAACACCATATATTTT.